These 27 T cell receptor beta chains were sequenced from one sample in a study of shared clonotypes between healthy human individuals. Some clones are missing from TCRdb's copy, which holds only in-frame ones; the method was immunoSEQ multiplex PCR. In the table there are about 1,900,000 clones, over 85% of which are singletons. As defined, naive CD8 cells were CD45RO-negative and positively selected for CCR7, with terminally differentiated effector memory CD45RA+ cells excluded. Specimen: naive CD8+ T cells sorted from blood. These receptors all stem from a man between 18 and 35 years old in good health.

V gene TRBV5-4 combines with J gene TRBJ2-1; D gene ambiguous. V gave up 3 bases and J gave up 5 bases, with 15 bases separating them. The CDR3 is 15 residues long. Germline V gene data show CDR1 as SGHNT and CDR2 as YYREEE (reference sequence). Here the CDR3 reads CASSWLHEANNEQFF. CDR3 nucleotides: TGTGCCAGCAGCTGGTTGCACGAAGCGAACAATGAGCAGTTCTTC.

The chain has TRBV5-6 and TRBJ2-1; D might be TRBD2 (7 bases). V was clipped by 4 bases and J by 4 bases, with 9 bases between them. The CDR3 runs to 13 residues. CDR1 SGHDT and CDR2 YYEEEE come from the germline V gene. Here the CDR3 reads CASSRGAYNEQFF. CDR3 bases: TGTGCCAGCAGCCGGGGGGCTTACAATGAGCAGTTCTTC.

The rearrangement uses TRBV4-2 and TRBJ2-3; 11 bases are shared with TRBD2. CDR1 is LGHNA, CDR2 YNFKEQ, per germline. This CDR3 is 16 amino acids long. V lost 2 bases and J lost 9; bases outside the gene matches: 10. The CDR3 loop reads CASSQFLAGGAGTQYF. For the CDR3, the DNA is TGTGCCAGCAGCCAATTCTTAGCGGGGGGGGCTGGAACGCAGTATTTT.

The chain employs TRBV5-6 and TRBJ2-7, with 11 positions matching TRBD2. The germline V gene encodes CDR1 SGHDT and CDR2 YYEEEE. This CDR3 has 18 amino acids. The J segment lost 0 bases and the V segment lost 3 bases, leaving 11 bases of the junction unmatched. The DNA of the CDR3 is TGTGCCAGCAGCTCGGACGCGGGACTAGCGGAACACTCCTACGAGCAGTACTTC. Amino acids: CASSSDAGLAEHSYEQYF. Full variable domain (missing parts from reference TRBV5-6 and TRBJ2-7): DAGVTQSPTHLIKTRGQQVTLRCSPKSGHDTVSWYQQALGQGPQFIFQYYEEEERQRGNFPDRFSGHQFPNYSSELNVNALLLGDSALYLCASSSDAGLAEHSYEQYFGPGTRLTVT.

The J gene is TRBJ2-3, the V gene TRBV27; the match to TRBD2 covers 14 bases. The V gene's germline CDR1 is MNHEY and CDR2 SMNVEV (reference sequence). The length of the CDR3 is 18 residues. J was trimmed by 2 bases and V by 0 bases; bases with no gene match: 4. CDR3 sequence reads: CASSLSATSGGATDTQYF. CDR3 nucleotide sequence: TGTGCCAGCAGTTTATCGGCGACTAGCGGGGGGGCCACAGATACGCAGTATTTT.

The chain joins TRBV30 to TRBJ1-4; 8 bases line up with TRBD1. Trimming cost V 3 bases and J 6 bases; bases outside gene matches: 6. The CDR3 covers 14 residues. The germline CDR1 and CDR2 sequences are GTSNPN and SVGIG (reference sequence). The CDR3 here is CAWRSSGGYEKLFF. DNA for the CDR3: TGTGCCTGGAGGTCCTCAGGGGGCTATGAAAAACTGTTTTTT.

The chain links TRBV2 to TRBJ2-7; D possibly uses TRBD1 or TRBD2 (5 bases each). Germline CDR1 SNHLY, CDR2 FYNNEI. This CDR3 comprises 13 residues. V was pared by 6 bases and J by 2 bases, with 11 bases between. The CDR3 protein is CASSPGRTYEQYF. CDR3 coding DNA: TGTGCCAGCAGCCCGGGACGGACCTACGAGCAGTACTTC.

The V and J genes are TRBV5-5 and TRBJ1-2; no clear D gene. CDR1 is SGHKS, CDR2 YYEKEE, per germline (reference sequence). This CDR3 spans 13 amino acids. V was trimmed by 3 bases and J by 1 base, leaving 7 bases between them. CDR3 coding DNA: TGTGCCAGCAGCTCTGACATTAACTATGGCTACACCTTC. Amino acid sequence: CASSSDINYGYTF. Variable domain in full (rest from reference TRBV5-5 and TRBJ1-2): DAGVTQSPTHLIKTRGQQVTLRCSPISGHKSVSWYQQVLGQGPQFIFQYYEKEERGRGNFPDRFSARQFPNYSSELNVNALLLGDSALYLCASSSDINYGYTFGSGTRLTVV.

A single count supports this clone. V usage is TRBV9 and J usage is TRBJ2-5, with D possibly TRBD2 on 5 matching bases. V was shortened by 2 bases and J by 4 bases, with 18 bases between the two germline ends. Per germline, CDR1 SGDLS and CDR2 YYNGEE. The CDR3 is made up of 16 amino acids. In DNA, the CDR3 is TGTGCCAGCAGCGTCGCGGGTGGTAGCCAGCCAGAGACCCAGTACTTC. Translation gives CASSVAGGSQPETQYF.

The genes are TRBV14 and TRBJ2-7, with D maybe TRBD1 (6 bases). Germline V gene sequence: CDR1 SGHDN, CDR2 FVKESK. The CDR3 runs 14 residues. With 1 base removed from V and 2 bases from J, the gap between germline ends came to 9 bases. CDR3 coding DNA: TGTGCCAGCAGCCAAGTCACAGGGACCTACGAGCAGTACTTC. Its protein is CASSQVTGTYEQYF. The variable domain in full, completed from reference TRBV14 and TRBJ2-7, reads EAGVTQFPSHSVIEKGQTVTLRCDPISGHDNLYWYRRVMGKEIKFLLHFVKESKQDESGMPNNRFLAERTGGTYSTLKVQPAELEDSGVYFCASSQVTGTYEQYFGPGTRLTVT.

V usage is TRBV6-5 and J usage is TRBJ2-3, with 11 bases fitting TRBD2. The CDR3 runs to 16 residues. With V trimmed by 0 bases and J by 4 bases, 3 bases remained unmatched. Germline loops: CDR1 MNHEY, CDR2 SVGAGI. The CDR3 coding sequence is TGTGCCAGCAGTTACTCTGTTAGCGGGGGGGCAGATACGCAGTATTTT. Its protein is CASSYSVSGGADTQYF.

The chain joins TRBV15 to TRBJ2-1; possibly TRBD2 for D (6 bases). Germline loops: CDR1 LNHNV, CDR2 YYDKDF (reference sequence). The V end lost 0 bases, the J end lost 3 bases, and 12 bases lay between the germline ends. The CDR3 runs to 16 residues. The DNA for the CDR3 is TGTGCCACCAGCAGAGATCGGCTAGCGTTCTACAATGAGCAGTTCTTC. Residues: CATSRDRLAFYNEQFF.

The rearrangement links TRBV2 to TRBJ2-7, with D uncertain. Deletions cut 7 bases from V and 3 bases from J, with 7 bases between. Germline V gene lookup returns CDR1 SNHLY and CDR2 FYNNEI. There are 11 residues in the CDR3. Here the CDR3 DNA reads TGTGCCAGCATTACTGACTACGAGCAGTACTTC. This gives the protein CASITDYEQYF.

Remarks on this clone: Other DNA sequences of this sample code for an identical CDR3. The V gene is TRBV4-3, the J gene TRBJ2-7; D perhaps matches TRBD2 (5 bases). CDR1 is LGHNA, CDR2 YSLEER, per germline. The CDR3 totals 13 residues. V was trimmed by 1 base and J by 4 bases, leaving 8 bases between them. The DNA of the CDR3 is TGCGCCAGCAGCCAAGGTGGAGGATACGAGCAGTACTTC. Protein sequence: CASSQGGGYEQYF.

In this sample, this clone turned up a few times. This sample includes further DNA sequences coding for the same CDR3. DNA of the CDR3: TGTGCCAGCAGCTTAGCTGACTACGAGCAGTACTTC. Its translation is CASSLADYEQYF. This chain joins TRBV7-9 and TRBJ2-7; D unclear. The CDR3 sequence is 12 residues long. Germline-derived CDR1 and CDR2 are SEHNR and FQNEAQ (reference sequence). V was trimmed by 0 bases and J by 3 bases, leaving 3 bases between them.

The chain couples TRBV18 to TRBJ1-2, with 7 bases identical to TRBD1. Germline CDR1 KGHSH, CDR2 LQKENI. V shed 3 bases, J shed 3 bases, and the junction held 13 bases outside the gene matches. The CDR3 consists of 17 residues. CDR3 amino acids: CASSPPGQPNPYYGYTF. CDR3 DNA: TGTGCCAGCTCACCGCCGGGACAGCCGAACCCCTACTATGGCTACACCTTC.

The genes are TRBV4-1 and TRBJ1-1; unclear D gene. The CDR3 sequence is 17 residues long. Trimming shortened V by 1 base and J by 0 bases, and 15 bases separated the two germline ends. Germline CDR1 and CDR2: MGHRA and YSYEKL. CDR3 sequence reads: CASSQGWSNRMNTEAFF. CDR3 nucleotides: TGCGCCAGCAGCCAAGGATGGTCGAACAGAATGAACACTGAAGCTTTCTTT.

The gene calls are TRBV7-9 and TRBJ1-4; D is perhaps TRBD1 (5 bases). In germline, CDR1 is SEHNR, CDR2 FQNEAQ (reference sequence). V was trimmed by 5 bases and J by 5 bases, leaving 21 bases between them. This CDR3 has 17 amino acids. The CDR3, as DNA: TGTGCCAGCAGCCAAACCTCGACAGCCCTAGGGAATGAAAAACTGTTTTTT. Its protein is CASSQTSTALGNEKLFF.

CDR3 sequence: CASSLAPTLYNEQFF. The CDR3 coding sequence is TGTGCCAGCAGTCTTGCGCCCACTCTCTACAATGAGCAGTTCTTC. This chain uses TRBV27 with TRBJ2-1; D is uncertain. Looked up from germline, CDR1 is MNHEY and CDR2 is SMNVEV (reference sequence). The CDR3 is 15 residues long. V was clipped by 5 bases and J by 3 bases, with 14 bases between them.

Remarks on this clone: Other DNA sequences from this sample encode an identical CDR3 as well. The chain employs TRBV6-6 and TRBJ2-7, with a possible D match to TRBD2 (5 bases). This CDR3 contains 14 residues. Trimming removed 0 bases at V and 4 bases at J, with 10 bases between. Germline values: CDR1 MNHNY, CDR2 SVGAGI (reference sequence). CDR3 residues: CASSYSGSGYEQYF. The CDR3 DNA sequence: TGTGCCAGCAGTTACTCAGGGAGTGGTTACGAGCAGTACTTC.

The V and J genes are TRBV12-5 and TRBJ2-1, with no clear D. The CDR3 extends over 11 amino acids. Between the trimmed V and J ends, which lost 2 bases and 7 bases, there was a span of 3 bases. CDR1 is LGHNT and CDR2 is FRNRAP in the germline V gene. This chain's CDR3 is CASGLRNEQFF. CDR3 DNA: TGTGCTAGTGGTTTGCGAAATGAGCAGTTCTTC.

This clone appeared a single time. The chain recombines TRBV5-6 with TRBJ1-1, with D possibly matching TRBD1 (5 bases). V was cut by 4 bases and J by 0 bases, with 13 bases left in between. The V gene's germline CDR1 is SGHDT and CDR2 YYEEEE. The CDR3 sequence is 15 residues long. Here the CDR3 reads CASSPQGRMNTEAFF. For the CDR3, the DNA is TGTGCCAGCAGCCCCCAGGGACGGATGAACACTGAAGCTTTCTTT.

This chain uses TRBV2 with TRBJ2-2; the match to TRBD1 covers 12 bases. Germline CDR1 and CDR2: SNHLY and FYNNEI. There are 15 residues in the CDR3. J gave up 7 bases and V 4 bases, and 4 bases lay outside the gene matches. The CDR3 DNA follows: TGTGCCAGCAGTGCGGGACAGGGGGCTGTCGGGGAGCTGTTTTTT. Amino acid sequence: CASSAGQGAVGELFF.

This clone was detected once. The V gene is TRBV5-5, the J gene TRBJ2-7, with a tentative D call TRBD1 (6 bases). The CDR3 sequence is 14 residues long. CDR1 and CDR2 from the germline V gene are SGHKS and YYEKEE (reference sequence). V was pared by 1 base and J by 5 bases, with 13 bases between. The CDR3 coding sequence is TGTGCCAGCAGCTTGTGGCAGGGGTTGAACGAGCAGTACTTC. Translating gives CASSLWQGLNEQYF.

The CDR3, as DNA: TGCGCCAGCAGTGACCAGGGTATCACCAATGAGCAGTTCTTC. Its protein product is CASSDQGITNEQFF. The chain recombines TRBV10-1 with TRBJ2-1, with D tentatively TRBD1 (5 bases). The CDR3 runs to 14 residues. The ends were cut back, 3 bases at V and 6 bases at J, with 12 bases in the middle. Germline V lookup: CDR1 WNHNN, CDR2 SYGVQD (reference sequence).

The chain recombines TRBV2 with TRBJ1-5; D is perhaps TRBD1 (6 bases). Germline CDR1 reads SNHLY; CDR2 reads FYNNEI. This CDR3 has 18 residues. V was trimmed by 2 bases and J by 2 bases, leaving 19 bases between them. The DNA for the CDR3 is TGTGCCAGCAGTGAATTGGTGGGAGGGGGATGGGGCAATCAGCCCCAGCATTTT. This codes for CASSELVGGGWGNQPQHF.

This clone has just one count. One junction end does not reproduce the germline sequence, and a read error may be involved. The J gene is TRBJ1-1, the V gene TRBV9; the D gene is possibly TRBD1 (5 bases). The CDR3 spans 11 residues. CDR1 SGDLS and CDR2 YYNGEE come from the germline V gene. CDR3 sequence: CASSEPTDLTF. DNA for the CDR3: TGTGCCAGCAGCGAACCGACAGACTTAACCTTT.